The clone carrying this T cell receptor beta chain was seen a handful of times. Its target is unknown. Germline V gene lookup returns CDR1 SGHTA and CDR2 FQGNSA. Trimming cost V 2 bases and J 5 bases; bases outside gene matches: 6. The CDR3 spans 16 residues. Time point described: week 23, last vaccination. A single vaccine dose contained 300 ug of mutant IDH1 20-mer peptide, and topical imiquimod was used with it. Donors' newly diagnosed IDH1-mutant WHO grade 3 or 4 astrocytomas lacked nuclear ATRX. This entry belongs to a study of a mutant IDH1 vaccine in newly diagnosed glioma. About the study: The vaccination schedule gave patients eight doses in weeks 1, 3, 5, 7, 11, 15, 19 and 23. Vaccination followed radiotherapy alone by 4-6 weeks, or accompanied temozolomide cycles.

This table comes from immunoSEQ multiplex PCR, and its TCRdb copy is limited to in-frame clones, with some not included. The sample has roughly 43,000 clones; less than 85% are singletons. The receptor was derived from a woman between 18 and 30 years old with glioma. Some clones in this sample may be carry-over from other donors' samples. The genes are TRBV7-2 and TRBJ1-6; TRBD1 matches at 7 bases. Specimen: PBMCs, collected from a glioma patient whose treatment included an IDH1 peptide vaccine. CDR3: CASSLRGGANNSPLHF. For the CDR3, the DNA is TGTGCCAGCAGCTTAAGAGGGGGCGCGAATAATTCACCCCTCCACTTT.